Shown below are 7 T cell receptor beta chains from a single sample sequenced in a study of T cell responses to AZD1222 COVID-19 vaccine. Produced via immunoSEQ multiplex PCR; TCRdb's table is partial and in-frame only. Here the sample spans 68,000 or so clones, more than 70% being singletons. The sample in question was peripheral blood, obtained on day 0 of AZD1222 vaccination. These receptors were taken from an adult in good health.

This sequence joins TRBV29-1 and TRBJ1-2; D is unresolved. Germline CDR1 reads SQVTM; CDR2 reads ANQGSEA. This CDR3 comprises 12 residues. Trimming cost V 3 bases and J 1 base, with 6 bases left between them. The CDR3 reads CSVERGNYGYTF. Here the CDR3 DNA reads TGCAGCGTTGAGCGGGGTAACTATGGCTACACCTTC. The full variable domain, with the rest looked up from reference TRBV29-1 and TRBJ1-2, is SAVISQKPSRDICQRGTSLTIQCQVDSQVTMMFWYRQQPGQSLTLIATANQGSEATYESGFVIDKFPISRPNLTFSTLTVSNMSPEDSSIYLCSVERGNYGYTFGSGTRLTVV.

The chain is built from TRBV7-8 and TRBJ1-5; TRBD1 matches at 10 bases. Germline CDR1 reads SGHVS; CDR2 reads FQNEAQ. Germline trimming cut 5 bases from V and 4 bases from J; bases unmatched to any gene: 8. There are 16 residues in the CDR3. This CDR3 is CASSRLGTGVNQPQHF. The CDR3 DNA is TGTGCCAGCAGCCGGCTCGGGACAGGGGTTAATCAGCCCCAGCATTTT.

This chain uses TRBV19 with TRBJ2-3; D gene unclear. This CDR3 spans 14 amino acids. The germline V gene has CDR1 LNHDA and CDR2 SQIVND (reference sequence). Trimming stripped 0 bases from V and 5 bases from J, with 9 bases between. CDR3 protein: CASSIEAGRDTQYF. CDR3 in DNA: TGTGCCAGTAGTATAGAGGCAGGCAGAGATACGCAGTATTTT.

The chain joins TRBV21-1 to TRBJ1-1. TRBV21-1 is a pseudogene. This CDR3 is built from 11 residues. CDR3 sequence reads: CASIVNTEAFF. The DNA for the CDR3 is TGTGCCAGCATTGTGAACACTGAAGCTTTCTTT.

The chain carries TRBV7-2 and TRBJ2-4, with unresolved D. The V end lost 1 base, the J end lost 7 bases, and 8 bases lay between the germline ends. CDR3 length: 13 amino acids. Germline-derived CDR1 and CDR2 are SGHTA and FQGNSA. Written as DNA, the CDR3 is TGTGCCAGCAGCTTAGGGACGGCGAACATTCAGTACTTC. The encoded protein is CASSLGTANIQYF.

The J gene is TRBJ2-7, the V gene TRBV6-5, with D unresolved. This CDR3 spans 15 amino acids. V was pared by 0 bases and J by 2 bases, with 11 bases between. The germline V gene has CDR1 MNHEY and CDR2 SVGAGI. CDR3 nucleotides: TGTGCCAGCAGTTACTCGGGGAAAGGAACCTACGAGCAGTACTTC. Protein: CASSYSGKGTYEQYF.

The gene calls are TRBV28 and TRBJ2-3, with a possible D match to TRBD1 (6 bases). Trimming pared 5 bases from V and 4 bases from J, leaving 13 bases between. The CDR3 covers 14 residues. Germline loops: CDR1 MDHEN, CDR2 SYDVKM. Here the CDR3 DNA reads TGTGCCAGCAGTCACGGACAGTCCCCAGATACGCAGTATTTT. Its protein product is CASSHGQSPDTQYF.